This T cell receptor beta chain was recorded in a study of cytomegalovirus exposure and HLA in healthy donors. Regarding this clone: What it binds is not known.

Whole-study results and caveats: A later analysis found first-cohort TCR clusters tended to co-occur in the approximately 110 validation repertoires. There were a few CMV-associated chains whose specificity for CMV antigens was confirmed in vitro.

The germline CDR1 and CDR2 sequences are KGHSH and LQKENI. There are 11 residues in the CDR3. V lost 5 bases to trimming and J lost 10 bases, with 9 bases between them. Assay used: immunoSEQ multiplex PCR; TCRdb lists only in-frame clones, some missing. The sample holds around 300,000 clones, around 85% seen once. The chain recombines TRBV18 with TRBJ2-1, with D unresolved. This receptor was obtained from a woman aged 18-29 years in good health and CMV-seronegative. The sequenced sample was PBMCs. The CDR3 reads CASSIGVEQFF. The CDR3, as DNA: TGTGCCAGCTCAATTGGAGTAGAGCAGTTCTTC.